A selection of T cell receptor beta chains follows, all from one sample in a study of cytomegalovirus exposure and HLA in healthy donors. The table came from immunoSEQ multiplex PCR; TCRdb's copy has only in-frame clones and leaves some out. The table has approximately 110,000 clones, around two thirds seen once. The source material was PBMCs. Every receptor here comes from a man aged 45-65 years in good health and CMV-seropositive. The CDR3 runs from the conserved cysteine through the conserved F or W. Fields, in order: clone size, CDR3 length, J gene, V gene, D gene, CDR3 DNA, CDR3 protein. D genes are given only for firm matches. The size field is filled for only some rows; it gives once, few, many or a size class.

clone size: few
CDR3 length: 15
J gene: TRBJ1-2
V gene: TRBV9
D gene: TRBD1
CDR3 DNA: TGTGCCAGCAGCGTAGGGGGGACAGGGGTGGGTGGCTACACCTTC
CDR3 protein: CASSVGGTGVGGYTF

clone size: once
CDR3 length: 14
J gene: TRBJ2-7
V gene: TRBV2
D gene: TRBD1
CDR3 DNA: TGTGCCAGCAGTCCGGGACAGACTTCCTACGAGCAGTACTTC
CDR3 protein: CASSPGQTSYEQYF

clone size: -
CDR3 length: 14
J gene: TRBJ1-3
V gene: TRBV6-5
D gene: TRBD1
CDR3 DNA: TGTGCCAGCCGGGACAGTCTTTCTGGAAACACCATATATTTT
CDR3 protein: CASRDSLSGNTIYF

clone size: once
CDR3 length: 15
J gene: TRBJ2-5
V gene: TRBV2
D gene: TRBD2
CDR3 DNA: TGTGCCAGCAGCCTCGGACTAGCGGGACAAGAGACCCAGTACTTC
CDR3 protein: CASSLGLAGQETQYF

clone size: few
CDR3 length: 15
J gene: TRBJ1-2
V gene: TRBV5-1
D gene: TRBD1
CDR3 DNA: TGCGCCAGCAGCTCCGACAGGGGGGGAGGCTATGGCTACACCTTC
CDR3 protein: CASSSDRGGGYGYTF

clone size: few
CDR3 length: 15
J gene: TRBJ2-4
V gene: TRBV5-1
D gene: -
CDR3 DNA: TGCGCCAGCAGCCCGGGGGTCTTAGCCAAAAACATTCAGTACTTC
CDR3 protein: CASSPGVLAKNIQYF

clone size: -
CDR3 length: 15
J gene: TRBJ2-1
V gene: TRBV6-1
D gene: -
CDR3 DNA: TGTGCCAGCAGTGAACTGGCTCTACCGAGGTATGAGCAGTTCTTC
CDR3 protein: CASSELALPRYEQFF

clone size: once
CDR3 length: 18
J gene: TRBJ2-1
V gene: TRBV5-1
D gene: TRBD2
CDR3 DNA: TGCGCCAGTCGGGGACCCGCCAGCGGGGGGGTTGGGTCCAATGAGCAGTTCTTC
CDR3 protein: CASRGPASGGVGSNEQFF

clone size: -
CDR3 length: 13
J gene: TRBJ2-7
V gene: TRBV12-2
D gene: -
CDR3 DNA: TGTGCAAGTCGCTTACCAACTAGCGGCGAGCAGTACTTC
CDR3 protein: CASRLPTSGEQYF

clone size: few
CDR3 length: 15
J gene: TRBJ1-3
V gene: TRBV28
D gene: -
CDR3 DNA: TGTGCCAGCGTCTCCGGGGGGGGCCCTGGAAACACCATATATTTT
CDR3 protein: CASVSGGGPGNTIYF

clone size: -
CDR3 length: 16
J gene: TRBJ2-1
V gene: TRBV15
D gene: TRBD2
CDR3 DNA: TGTGCCACCAGCATTAGTAGCGGGCCTCCCTACAATGAGCAGTTCTTC
CDR3 protein: CATSISSGPPYNEQFF

clone size: -
CDR3 length: 16
J gene: TRBJ1-2
V gene: TRBV2
D gene: -
CDR3 DNA: TGTGCCAGCAGTGAAGATTGGTGGAGGGGATCCTATGGCTACACCTTC
CDR3 protein: CASSEDWWRGSYGYTF

clone size: few
CDR3 length: 12
J gene: TRBJ2-5
V gene: TRBV28
D gene: -
CDR3 DNA: TGTGCCAGCAGCTCCCAGGTGGAGACCCAGTACTTC
CDR3 protein: CASSSQVETQYF

clone size: -
CDR3 length: 15
J gene: TRBJ2-1
V gene: TRBV11-2
D gene: TRBD2
CDR3 DNA: TGTGCCAGCAGCTTAGATTGGGGGGGGAACGATGAGCAGTTCTTC
CDR3 protein: CASSLDWGGNDEQFF

clone size: few
CDR3 length: 15
J gene: TRBJ2-5
V gene: TRBV5-6
D gene: TRBD2
CDR3 DNA: TGTGCCAGCAGCTCGGGACTAGTAACGGTGAAGACCCAGTACTTC
CDR3 protein: CASSSGLVTVKTQYF

clone size: -
CDR3 length: 12
J gene: TRBJ2-3
V gene: TRBV9
D gene: TRBD1
CDR3 DNA: TGTGCCAGCAGCTCCGGACAGGGGGCAATGTATTTT
CDR3 protein: CASSSGQGAMYF

clone size: once
CDR3 length: 14
J gene: TRBJ1-2
V gene: TRBV11-2
D gene: TRBD1
CDR3 DNA: TGTGCCAGCAGTTCCGACAGGGGTAGCTATGGCTACACCTTC
CDR3 protein: CASSSDRGSYGYTF

clone size: few
CDR3 length: 16
J gene: TRBJ1-2
V gene: TRBV5-1
D gene: -
CDR3 DNA: TGCGCCAGCAGCTTGGGGCTCCTTCGGGGGGCCTATGGCTACACCTTC
CDR3 protein: CASSLGLLRGAYGYTF

clone size: -
CDR3 length: 17
J gene: TRBJ2-2
V gene: TRBV7-2
D gene: TRBD2
CDR3 DNA: TGTGCCAGCAGCTTAATCTCGGGACTAGCGGGACCCGGGGAGCTGTTTTTT
CDR3 protein: CASSLISGLAGPGELFF

clone size: -
CDR3 length: 13
J gene: TRBJ1-5
V gene: TRBV9
D gene: -
CDR3 DNA: TGTGCCAGCAGCGTCGACGGGGTCGGAGCCCAGCATTTT
CDR3 protein: CASSVDGVGAQHF

clone size: -
CDR3 length: 14
J gene: TRBJ2-7
V gene: TRBV19
D gene: TRBD1
CDR3 DNA: TGTGCCAGTAGTATGACAGGGATGGGCTACGAGCAGTACTTC
CDR3 protein: CASSMTGMGYEQYF

clone size: -
CDR3 length: 16
J gene: TRBJ1-5
V gene: TRBV4-1
D gene: -
CDR3 DNA: TGCGCCAGCAGCCCCGTGGGGGGGGGCCTCAATCAGCCCCAGCATTTT
CDR3 protein: CASSPVGGGLNQPQHF

clone size: -
CDR3 length: 15
J gene: TRBJ2-1
V gene: TRBV7-7
D gene: TRBD2
CDR3 DNA: TGTGCCAGCAGCGCCCGAGCGGGAGAGGGCGATGAGCAGTTCTTC
CDR3 protein: CASSARAGEGDEQFF

clone size: -
CDR3 length: 17
J gene: TRBJ2-1
V gene: TRBV19
D gene: TRBD2
CDR3 DNA: TGTGCCAGAAAACGACTAGCGGGAGGGCCGGGGTACAATGAGCAGTTCTTC
CDR3 protein: CARKRLAGGPGYNEQFF

clone size: -
CDR3 length: 14
J gene: TRBJ2-7
V gene: TRBV5-4
D gene: -
CDR3 DNA: TGTGCCAGCAGCGCCTCGCTCGGCTCCTACGAGCAGTACTTC
CDR3 protein: CASSASLGSYEQYF

clone size: -
CDR3 length: 13
J gene: TRBJ1-5
V gene: TRBV4-2
D gene: TRBD1
CDR3 DNA: TGTGCCAGCAGCTCCGACAGGGGGCAGCCCCAGCATTTT
CDR3 protein: CASSSDRGQPQHF

clone size: -
CDR3 length: 15
J gene: TRBJ2-3
V gene: TRBV19
D gene: TRBD2
CDR3 DNA: TGTGCCAGTAGTACGGGACTAGCGACCACAGATACGCAGTATTTT
CDR3 protein: CASSTGLATTDTQYF

clone size: -
CDR3 length: 15
J gene: TRBJ2-1
V gene: TRBV2
D gene: TRBD2
CDR3 DNA: TGTGCCCAGCTGTTTGGACTAGCGGGAGTCAGTGAGCAGTTCTTC
CDR3 protein: CAQLFGLAGVSEQFF

clone size: -
CDR3 length: 12
J gene: TRBJ2-5
V gene: TRBV12-5
D gene: -
CDR3 DNA: TGTGCTAGTGGTACAGGGTTCGAGACCCAGTACTTC
CDR3 protein: CASGTGFETQYF

clone size: -
CDR3 length: 13
J gene: TRBJ1-2
V gene: TRBV27
D gene: -
CDR3 DNA: TGTGCCAGCAGTTTCGAGGGTCCCTATGGCTACACCTTC
CDR3 protein: CASSFEGPYGYTF

clone size: -
CDR3 length: 14
J gene: TRBJ1-4
V gene: TRBV27
D gene: TRBD1
CDR3 DNA: TGTGCCAGCAGTTGGAGACAGGGGGGAGAAAAACTGTTTTTT
CDR3 protein: CASSWRQGGEKLFF

clone size: -
CDR3 length: 14
J gene: TRBJ2-5
V gene: TRBV5-1
D gene: -
CDR3 DNA: TGCGCCAGCAGCTTGGGCGGGGTCCAAGAGACCCAGTACTTC
CDR3 protein: CASSLGGVQETQYF

clone size: -
CDR3 length: 13
J gene: TRBJ2-1
V gene: TRBV2
D gene: -
CDR3 DNA: TGTGCCAGCAGTGGCAACGGTTACAATGAGCAGTTCTTC
CDR3 protein: CASSGNGYNEQFF

clone size: -
CDR3 length: 15
J gene: TRBJ2-3
V gene: TRBV7-8
D gene: -
CDR3 DNA: TGTGCCAGCAGCCTTCGAGGACACCTCACAGATACGCAGTATTTT
CDR3 protein: CASSLRGHLTDTQYF

clone size: -
CDR3 length: 13
J gene: TRBJ2-1
V gene: TRBV7-3
D gene: -
CDR3 DNA: TGTGCCAGCAGCCCCTCCCCGGGGAATGAGCAGTTCTTC
CDR3 protein: CASSPSPGNEQFF

clone size: -
CDR3 length: 17
J gene: TRBJ2-1
V gene: TRBV2
D gene: TRBD2
CDR3 DNA: TGTGCCAGCAGTGCAGCCAGCGGACTAGCGGGAGAGGGAGAGCAGTTCTTC
CDR3 protein: CASSAASGLAGEGEQFF

clone size: -
CDR3 length: 11
J gene: TRBJ2-3
V gene: TRBV5-4
D gene: -
CDR3 DNA: TGTGCCAGCAGCTCGACAGATACGCAGTATTTT
CDR3 protein: CASSSTDTQYF

clone size: -
CDR3 length: 15
J gene: TRBJ1-2
V gene: TRBV5-1
D gene: TRBD1
CDR3 DNA: TGCGCCAGCAGGACGGAGGGACAGGGGGACTATGGCTACACCTTC
CDR3 protein: CASRTEGQGDYGYTF

clone size: -
CDR3 length: 15
J gene: TRBJ1-5
V gene: TRBV10-3
D gene: -
CDR3 DNA: TGTGCCATCAGTGAGACGGCAGGGTCAGGGCAGCCCCAGCATTTT
CDR3 protein: CAISETAGSGQPQHF

clone size: -
CDR3 length: 15
J gene: TRBJ2-2
V gene: TRBV5-1
D gene: TRBD2
CDR3 DNA: TGCGCCAGCAGCTCCCTAGCGGGAGAGACCGGGGAGCTGTTTTTT
CDR3 protein: CASSSLAGETGELFF

clone size: -
CDR3 length: 13
J gene: TRBJ2-3
V gene: TRBV5-4
D gene: -
CDR3 DNA: TGTGCCAGCAGCTGGTGGCAGGCAGATACGCAGTATTTT
CDR3 protein: CASSWWQADTQYF

clone size: -
CDR3 length: 16
J gene: TRBJ1-4
V gene: TRBV4-1
D gene: -
CDR3 DNA: TGCGCCAGCAGCCGGAAAGACACCGCAACTAATGAAAAACTGTTTTTT
CDR3 protein: CASSRKDTATNEKLFF

clone size: -
CDR3 length: 14
J gene: TRBJ1-2
V gene: TRBV5-1
D gene: -
CDR3 DNA: TGCGCCAGCAGCCCGCGAACAGGGCCCTATGGCTACACCTTC
CDR3 protein: CASSPRTGPYGYTF

clone size: -
CDR3 length: 16
J gene: TRBJ2-5
V gene: TRBV5-1
D gene: TRBD2
CDR3 DNA: TGCGCCAGCAGCTTATCTAGCGGGGGGGCGTGGGAGACCCAGTACTTC
CDR3 protein: CASSLSSGGAWETQYF

clone size: -
CDR3 length: 13
J gene: TRBJ1-5
V gene: TRBV18
D gene: -
CDR3 DNA: TGTGCCAGCTCCCTCGGGTCCAATCAGCCCCAGCATTTT
CDR3 protein: CASSLGSNQPQHF

clone size: -
CDR3 length: 14
J gene: TRBJ1-1
V gene: TRBV10-3
D gene: -
CDR3 DNA: TGTGCCATCAGTGGAGGCCGGGGGTCACCTGAAGCTTTCTTT
CDR3 protein: CAISGGRGSPEAFF

clone size: -
CDR3 length: 13
J gene: TRBJ2-3
V gene: TRBV19
D gene: -
CDR3 DNA: TGTGCCAGTAAAGGGGCTAGCACAGATACGCAGTATTTT
CDR3 protein: CASKGASTDTQYF

clone size: -
CDR3 length: 16
J gene: TRBJ2-7
V gene: TRBV5-5
D gene: TRBD1
CDR3 DNA: TGTGCCAGCAGCCTACACCCGACAGGGAAACTCTACGAGCAGTACTTC
CDR3 protein: CASSLHPTGKLYEQYF

clone size: -
CDR3 length: 13
J gene: TRBJ1-1
V gene: TRBV6-6
D gene: -
CDR3 DNA: TGTGCCAGCACTGGGGGACAGAACACTGAAGCTTTCTTT
CDR3 protein: CASTGGQNTEAFF

clone size: -
CDR3 length: 16
J gene: TRBJ2-3
V gene: TRBV14
D gene: TRBD2
CDR3 DNA: TGTGCCAGCAGCCCCGGGAGGCGACTTAACACAGATACGCAGTATTTT
CDR3 protein: CASSPGRRLNTDTQYF

clone size: -
CDR3 length: 16
J gene: TRBJ1-4
V gene: TRBV27
D gene: TRBD1
CDR3 DNA: TGTGCCAGCAGACCCACAGGGGGAGGAACTAATGAAAAACTGTTTTTT
CDR3 protein: CASRPTGGGTNEKLFF

clone size: once
CDR3 length: 13
J gene: TRBJ2-1
V gene: TRBV9
D gene: TRBD2
CDR3 DNA: TGTGCCAGCAGCGCGGAGACTAGCCGGAAGCAGTTCTTC
CDR3 protein: CASSAETSRKQFF

clone size: -
CDR3 length: 13
J gene: TRBJ1-4
V gene: TRBV2
D gene: -
CDR3 DNA: TGTGCCAGCACACGCGACAGGAATGAAAAACTGTTTTTT
CDR3 protein: CASTRDRNEKLFF